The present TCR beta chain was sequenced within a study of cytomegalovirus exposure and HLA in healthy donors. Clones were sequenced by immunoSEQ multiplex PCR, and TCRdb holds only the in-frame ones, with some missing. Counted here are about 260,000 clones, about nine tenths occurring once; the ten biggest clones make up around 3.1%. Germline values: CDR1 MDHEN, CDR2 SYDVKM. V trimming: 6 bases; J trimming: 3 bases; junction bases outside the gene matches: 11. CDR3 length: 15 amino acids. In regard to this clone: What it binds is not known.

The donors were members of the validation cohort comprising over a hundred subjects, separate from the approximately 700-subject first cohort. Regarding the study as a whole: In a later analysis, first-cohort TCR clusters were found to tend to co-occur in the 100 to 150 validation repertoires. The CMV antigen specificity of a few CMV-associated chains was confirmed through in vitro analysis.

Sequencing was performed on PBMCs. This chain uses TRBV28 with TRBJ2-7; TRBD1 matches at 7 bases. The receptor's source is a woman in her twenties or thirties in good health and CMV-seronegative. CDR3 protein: CASRPYSQGIYEQYF. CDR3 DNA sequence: TGTGCCAGCAGACCATACTCACAGGGGATCTACGAGCAGTACTTC.